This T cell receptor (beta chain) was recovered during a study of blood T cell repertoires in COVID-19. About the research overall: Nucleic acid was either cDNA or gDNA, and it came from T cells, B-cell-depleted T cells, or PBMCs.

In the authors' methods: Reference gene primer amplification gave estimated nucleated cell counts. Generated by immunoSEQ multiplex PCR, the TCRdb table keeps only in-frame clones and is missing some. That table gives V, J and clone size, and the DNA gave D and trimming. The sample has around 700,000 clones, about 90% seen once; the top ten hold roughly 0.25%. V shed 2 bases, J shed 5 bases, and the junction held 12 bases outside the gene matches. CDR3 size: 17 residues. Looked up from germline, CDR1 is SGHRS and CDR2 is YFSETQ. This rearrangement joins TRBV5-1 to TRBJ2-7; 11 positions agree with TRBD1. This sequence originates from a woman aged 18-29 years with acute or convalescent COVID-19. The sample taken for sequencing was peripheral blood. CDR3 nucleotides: TGCGCCAGCAGCTTACAAAGGGGACAGGGGGATTTCCACGAGCAGTACTTC. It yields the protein CASSLQRGQGDFHEQYF.